These 16 T cell receptor beta chains were all obtained from the same sample, sequenced in a study of blood T cell repertoires in COVID-19. Some clones are missing from TCRdb's copy, which holds only in-frame ones; the method was immunoSEQ multiplex PCR. The sample includes approximately 58,000 clones, 80% to 90% of them seen just once. The sequencing input was peripheral blood. The receptor source for this set is a woman aged 55-69 years with acute or convalescent COVID-19.

CDR3 sequence reads: CASVSQGISGANVLTF. The DNA of the CDR3 is TGTGCCAGTGTCAGCCAGGGGATCTCTGGGGCCAACGTCCTGACTTTC. This rearrangement joins TRBV19 to TRBJ2-6; possibly TRBD1 for D (6 bases). The CDR3 is 16 residues long. Germline values: CDR1 LNHDA, CDR2 SQIVND (reference sequence). The V end was cut by 8 bases, the J end by 0 bases, with 14 bases between.

The gene calls are TRBV9 and TRBJ1-3; no firm D call. Deletions cut 0 bases from V and 1 base from J, with 8 bases between. Germline lookup yields CDR1 SGDLS and CDR2 YYNGEE. The CDR3 totals 15 residues. The chain's CDR3 is CASSVGDISGNTIYF. CDR3 coding DNA: TGTGCCAGCAGCGTAGGAGATATTTCTGGAAACACCATATATTTT.

A few counts support this clone. The chain uses TRBV5-1 and TRBJ1-3; D gene ambiguous. V was trimmed by 4 bases and J by 4 bases, leaving 9 bases between them. The CDR3 runs to 13 residues. The germline CDR1 and CDR2 sequences are SGHRS and YFSETQ. The CDR3 sequence: CASSLDLGNTIYF. The CDR3 DNA reads as TGCGCCAGCAGCCTAGATCTGGGAAACACCATATATTTT.

The chain joins TRBV7-2 to TRBJ2-7; TRBD1 matches 7 bases. V dropped 5 bases and J dropped 7; count of bases not matched to a gene: 11. The CDR3 is 14 amino acids. Germline assignment: CDR1 SGHTA and CDR2 FQGNSA. The DNA for the CDR3 is TGTGCCAGCAGCGCCCGAGAGGGGGCAAGGGAGCAGTACTTC. It is translated as CASSAREGAREQYF.

The chain joins TRBV19 to TRBJ1-5; 10 bases match TRBD1. The CDR3 is 15 amino acids. Germline CDR1 reads LNHDA; CDR2 reads SQIVND (reference sequence). The V and J ends lost 5 bases and 2 bases, in that order; junction bases with no gene match: 3. This chain's CDR3 is CASSVGTGGNQPQHF. The CDR3, as DNA: TGTGCCAGTAGTGTCGGGACAGGGGGCAATCAGCCCCAGCATTTT.

The chain links TRBV10-1 to TRBJ1-5, with D possibly matching TRBD1 (6 bases). The CDR3 has 16 residues. Trimming stripped 6 bases from V and 0 bases from J, with 15 bases between. Germline CDR1 reads WNHNN; CDR2 reads SYGVQD (reference sequence). DNA for the CDR3: TGCGCCAGCAGGGGGGGGGACAACAATAGCAATCAGCCCCAGCATTTT. This translates into CASRGGDNNSNQPQHF.

The chain uses TRBV19 and TRBJ2-7; 9 nucleotides align to TRBD1. The CDR3 loop spans 14 amino acids. Germline V CDR1 and CDR2: LNHDA, SQIVND (reference sequence). The junction had 9 bases not matched to a gene; V was cut back by 6 bases and J by 6 bases. The CDR3 DNA is TGTGCCAGTAGCTTGGGACAGGGCAGATCCGAGCAGTACTTC. Protein product: CASSLGQGRSEQYF.

The rearrangement joins TRBV30 to TRBJ2-7, with 9 nucleotides matching TRBD1. This CDR3 is 13 amino acids long. Trimming cost V 2 bases and J 2 bases; bases outside gene matches: 1. Germline loops: CDR1 GTSNPN, CDR2 SVGIG (reference sequence). DNA for the CDR3: TGTGCCTGGAGTTGGGACAGGGCCTACGAGCAGTACTTC. This encodes CAWSWDRAYEQYF.

The gene calls are TRBV29-1 and TRBJ1-4; 8 positions agree with TRBD1. The J segment lost 3 bases and the V segment lost 6 bases, leaving 3 bases of the junction unmatched. Germline values: CDR1 SQVTM, CDR2 ANQGSEA. The CDR3 consists of 13 residues. This CDR3 is CSVDRGANEKLFF. In DNA form, the CDR3 reads TGCAGCGTCGACAGGGGAGCTAATGAAAAACTGTTTTTT.

The V gene is TRBV4-1, the J gene TRBJ2-2; D may be TRBD2 (6 bases). With 3 bases removed from V and 6 bases from J, the gap between germline ends came to 14 bases. CDR1 and CDR2 (germline): MGHRA, YSYEKL. The CDR3 loop spans 15 amino acids. The CDR3 loop is CASSQGGFKAGELFF. Here the CDR3 DNA reads TGCGCCAGCAGCCAGGGGGGTTTTAAGGCCGGGGAGCTGTTTTTT.

CDR3 sequence reads: CASSYSGGTEAFF. Written as DNA, the CDR3 is TGTGCCAGCAGTTACTCAGGGGGCACTGAAGCTTTCTTT. This chain uses TRBV6-6 with TRBJ1-1; D may be TRBD1 (6 bases). The CDR3 has 13 residues. Trimming stripped 0 bases from V and 4 bases from J, with 6 bases between. In germline, CDR1 is MNHNY, CDR2 SVGAGI (reference sequence).

Note on this clone: The same CDR3 can be traced to other DNA sequences in this sample. The chain has TRBV9 and TRBJ1-3, with D possibly being TRBD1 (5 bases). V dropped 3 bases and J dropped 4 bases, with 17 bases sitting between them. Germline V lookup: CDR1 SGDLS, CDR2 YYNGEE. The CDR3 totals 16 residues. CDR3 protein: CASSARGGSGGNTIYF. The CDR3 coding sequence is TGTGCCAGCAGCGCTCGGGGGGGTTCGGGAGGAAACACCATATATTTT.

The chain carries TRBV5-4 and TRBJ2-2; 11 nucleotides line up with TRBD1. The CDR3 has 14 residues. The germline V gene has CDR1 SGHNT and CDR2 YYREEE (reference sequence). V was clipped by 5 bases and J by 6 bases; unmatched bases: 3. DNA of the CDR3: TGTGCCAGCAGTCCGGGACAGGGGGCCGGGGAGCTGTTTTTT. Translating it yields CASSPGQGAGELFF.

CDR3 region: CAISEEIGGDGYTF. The CDR3 DNA reads TGTGCCATCAGTGAAGAGATAGGGGGGGATGGCTACACCTTC. V usage is TRBV10-3 and J usage is TRBJ1-2; weak D call: TRBD1 (6 bases). Trimming stripped 3 bases from V and 6 bases from J, with 14 bases between. The germline CDR1 and CDR2 sequences are ENHRY and SYGVKD. The CDR3 totals 14 residues.

On this clone: Relative to the germline gene, one junction end is altered; a read error may explain this. CDR3: CASSEYGQGRAF. In nucleotides, the CDR3 is TGTGCCAGCAGTGAATACGGACAGGGAAGAGCCTTC. This chain connects TRBV25-1 to TRBJ1-2; 8 bases agree with TRBD1. Germline CDR1 reads MGHDK; CDR2 reads SYGVNS. CDR3 length equals 12 residues.

This clone was counted a single time. The chain carries TRBV6-6 and TRBJ2-3; possibly TRBD2 for D (5 bases). V shed 0 bases and J shed 4 bases, with 8 bases lying between them. CDR3 length equals 14 residues. Germline CDR1 reads MNHNY; CDR2 reads SVGAGI (reference sequence). CDR3 DNA sequence: TGTGCCAGCAGTTACTCGGGTAGCGCAGATACGCAGTATTTT. Amino acids: CASSYSGSADTQYF.